These 7 T cell receptor beta chains were sequenced from one sample in a study of T cells after yellow fever vaccination. MiXCR, run by TCRdb on the 5' RACE reads, gives a single entry per CDR3 protein. The sample includes a few hundred thousand distinct CDR3 sequences, roughly 4% of them seen just once. The input for sequencing was PBMCs, taken 5 days after the yellow fever booster vaccination. These receptors were obtained from a man between 18 and 29 years old who received the YFV17D yellow fever vaccine.

This clonotype came up a few times. The J gene is TRBJ2-2, the V gene TRBV11-2; the D is unclear. Trimming took 5 bases from V and 5 from J, leaving 6 bases between them. Germline V CDR1 and CDR2: SGHAT, FQNNGV. The CDR3 length is 12 residues. CDR3 sequence: CASSEYTGELFF. Written as DNA, the CDR3 is TGTGCCAGCAGCGAATATACCGGGGAGCTGTTTTTT.

This clonotype has just a few counts. The J gene is TRBJ2-2, the V gene TRBV12-3 or TRBV12-4, with 8 bases matching TRBD2. J lost 0 bases, V lost 3 bases, and 9 bases had no gene match. This CDR3 contains 18 residues. Written as DNA, the CDR3 is TGTGCCAGCAGTTTCAGCGGTATAGCGGGAACGAACACCGGGGAGCTGTTTTTT. This sequence encodes CASSFSGIAGTNTGELFF.

The chain has TRBV10-1 and TRBJ2-7; D is ambiguous. The CDR3 is made up of 13 amino acids. CDR1 and CDR2 from the germline V gene are WNHNN and SYGVQD (reference sequence). Trimming shortened V by 5 bases and J by 3 bases, and 11 bases separated the two germline ends. DNA of the CDR3: TGCGCCAGCAGTATGGGCCCCGGCTACGAGCAGTACTTC. This sequence encodes CASSMGPGYEQYF.

The chain couples TRBV18 to TRBJ2-3; 10 bases match TRBD1. V dropped 3 bases and J dropped 2; count of bases not matched to a gene: 11. Germline-derived CDR1 and CDR2 are KGHSH and LQKENI. The CDR3 length is 18 residues. CDR3 amino acids: CASSPLPMDRGVTDTQYF. The CDR3, as DNA: TGTGCCAGCTCACCTTTACCAATGGACAGGGGGGTCACAGATACGCAGTATTTT.

The V call is TRBV7-2, the J call TRBJ1-5; maybe TRBD1 (6 bases). Trimming cost V 1 base and J 5 bases, with 12 bases left between them. Germline values: CDR1 SGHTA, CDR2 FQGNSA. The CDR3 extends over 15 amino acids. CDR3 bases: TGTGCCAGCAGCTTAGTATCGGGGGCCGATCAGCCCCAGCATTTT. Translating gives CASSLVSGADQPQHF.

This clonotype was counted only a few times. This chain links TRBV5-1 with TRBJ2-7; 7 bases are shared with TRBD1. Germline V gene sequence: CDR1 SGHRS, CDR2 YFSETQ. CDR3 length equals 13 residues. The V gene end was trimmed by 5 bases and the J gene end by 3 bases; junction bases not matched to a gene: 5. Here the CDR3 reads CASRAGDSYEQYV. Here the CDR3 DNA reads TGCGCCAGCAGAGCCGGGGACAGCTACGAGCAGTACGTC.

This clonotype was counted between two and nine times. This chain links TRBV20-1 with TRBJ1-2; no reliable D call. The V end was cut by 7 bases, the J end by 2 bases, with 11 bases between. Germline loops: CDR1 DFQATT, CDR2 SNEGSKA (reference sequence). This CDR3 has 12 amino acids. CDR3 region: CSEFGRNYGYTF. Here the CDR3 DNA reads TGCAGTGAATTCGGCAGGAACTATGGCTACACCTTC.